These 25 T cell receptor beta chains were all obtained from the same sample, sequenced in a study of blood T cells in healthy people across ages. Primers used in a second PCR of roughly 6 to 12 cycles were a sample-barcoded 5' primer and a J-beta primer mix. TCRdb redid the calling of the 5' RACE reads with MiXCR, one entry per CDR3 protein. The data show over 1.5 million distinct CDR3 sequences, with 40% to 55% seen just once and approximately 2% held by the top ten. The sample consisted of blood. The receptors here all came from a woman in her thirties or forties in good health.

This clonotype has a handful of counts. This chain uses TRBV10-2 with TRBJ2-4, with 15 nucleotides matching TRBD2. The tail of the sequence fits TRBJ2-7 better, so the J call may be wrong. The germline CDR1 and CDR2 sequences are WSHSY and SAAADI. CDR3 length: 16 residues. CDR3 sequence (DNA): TGCGCCAGCAGCGCCGGACTAGCGGGGGGGCCATACGAGCAGTACTTC. It translates to CASSAGLAGGPYEQYF.

CDR3 nucleotides: TGTGCCAGCATTCCACTAGCGGCTGCCACAGATACGCAGTATTTT. Its translation is CASIPLAAATDTQYF. The rearrangement links TRBV6-5 to TRBJ2-3, with 8 nucleotides matching TRBD2. The CDR3 has 15 amino acids. The V gene's germline CDR1 is MNHEY and CDR2 SVGAGI. After removal of 7 bases from V and 2 bases from J, the junction contained 8 bases not matched to a gene.

This clonotype was seen a few times. The chain couples TRBV20-1 to TRBJ1-6, with D possibly being TRBD1 (6 bases). Germline-derived CDR1 and CDR2 are DFQATT and SNEGSKA (reference sequence). CDR3 size: 17 residues. Trimming removed 0 bases from V and 3 bases from J, with 15 bases in between. CDR3: CSARDLGRGVYNSPLHF. CDR3 nucleotides: TGCAGTGCTAGAGATCTAGGCAGGGGTGTCTATAATTCACCCCTCCACTTT.

The J gene is TRBJ2-4, the V gene TRBV20-1; 7 bases match TRBD1. Per the germline V gene, CDR1 is DFQATT and CDR2 is SNEGSKA (reference sequence). The CDR3 has 12 residues. V shed 4 bases, J shed 15 bases, and the junction held 12 bases outside the gene matches. This CDR3 reads CSAMTGFGERYF. CDR3 bases: TGCAGTGCTATGACAGGGTTTGGCGAGCGGTACTTC.

The rearrangement uses TRBV12-3 or TRBV12-4 and TRBJ1-5; D unresolved. V lost 2 bases, J lost 6 bases, and 5 bases lay in between. The CDR3 length is 12 residues. The DNA of the CDR3 is TGTGCCAGCAGTTTATTCACTCAGCCCCAGCATTTT. Translating it yields CASSLFTQPQHF.

This clonotype turned up a few times. The chain joins TRBV7-2 to TRBJ2-4; D is possibly TRBD1 or TRBD2 (6 bases each). V lost 1 base and J lost 1, with 14 bases in between. The CDR3 contains 17 residues. Germline CDR1 reads SGHTA; CDR2 reads FQGNSA. DNA of the CDR3: TGTGCCAGCAGCTTAGTCGGGGGCGCGAAGGCCAAAAACATTCAGTACTTC. It codes for CASSLVGGAKAKNIQYF.

This clonotype was seen once. V usage is TRBV11-2 and J usage is TRBJ2-3, with D possibly being TRBD1 or TRBD2 (5 bases each). The CDR3 totals 15 residues. Germline V gene data show CDR1 as SGHAT and CDR2 as FQNNGV. V lost 5 bases to trimming and J lost 2 bases, with 14 bases between them. CDR3 bases: TGTGCCAGCAGCGGATGGGACCGTTCCACAGATACGCAGTATTTT. Translating it yields CASSGWDRSTDTQYF. Full variable domain (outside the CDR3, taken from reference TRBV11-2 and TRBJ2-3): EAGVAQSPRYKIIEKRQSVAFWCNPISGHATLYWYQQILGQGPKLLIQFQNNGVVDDSQLPKDRFSAERLKGVDSTLKIQPAKLEDSAVYLCASSGWDRSTDTQYFGPGTRLTVL.

This CDR3 reads CASSPGRSPNTGELFF. CDR3 bases: TGTGCCAGCAGTCCAGGACGCTCCCCGAACACCGGGGAGCTGTTTTTT. The genes are TRBV6-5 and TRBJ2-2; D unclear. Trimming took off 5 bases at V and 0 bases at J, with 13 bases between the two ends. CDR3 length: 16 amino acids. The germline CDR1 and CDR2 sequences are MNHEY and SVGAGI.

This chain uses TRBV5-1 with TRBJ1-6; TRBD1 might be the D (5 bases). V was pared by 5 bases and J by 7 bases, with 16 bases between. The CDR3 runs to 15 residues. Germline V gives CDR1 SGHRS, CDR2 YFSETQ. In nucleotides, the CDR3 is TGCGCCAGCAGTCGGGGACCGGAACGCAATTCACCCCTCCACTTT. Translating it yields CASSRGPERNSPLHF.

This clonotype was counted only a few times. This chain connects TRBV7-9 to TRBJ2-5; TRBD2 is a possible D gene (5 bases). CDR1 is SEHNR, CDR2 FQNEAQ, per germline (reference sequence). The CDR3 is 14 amino acids. V was clipped by 5 bases and J by 0 bases, with 10 bases between them. In DNA form, the CDR3 reads TGTGCCAGCAGCCCCTTAGCGTACCAAGAGACCCAGTACTTC. Its protein is CASSPLAYQETQYF.

The chain has TRBV27 and TRBJ1-6, with D perhaps TRBD1 (5 bases). Germline assignment: CDR1 MNHEY and CDR2 SMNVEV (reference sequence). The CDR3 loop spans 14 amino acids. The V gene lost 2 bases and the J gene lost 10 bases, with 12 bases spanning the gap. The CDR3 DNA is TGTGCCAGCAGTTTAGCGGCAGGGTGGTCACCCCTCCACTTT. Its protein is CASSLAAGWSPLHF.

The gene calls are TRBV27 and TRBJ2-4, with D perhaps TRBD1 or TRBD2 (5 bases each). The J call may be mistaken, given a closer DNA end match to TRBJ2-7. CDR1 is MNHEY and CDR2 is SMNVEV in the germline V gene (reference sequence). CDR3 size: 15 residues. In nucleotides, the CDR3 is TGTGCCAGCAGTTTATCGCGGAGTGGGGACCTCGAGCAGTACTTC. The encoded protein is CASSLSRSGDLEQYF.

The chain carries TRBV27 and TRBJ2-3; 9 nucleotides line up with TRBD2. V shed 8 bases, J shed 1 base, and the junction held 10 bases outside the gene matches. The germline gives CDR1 MNHEY, CDR2 SMNVEV (reference sequence). The CDR3 covers 16 residues. Here the CDR3 reads CASLPGGGAGTDTQYF. The CDR3 nucleotides are TGTGCCAGCCTCCCTGGCGGGGGGGCAGGCACAGATACGCAGTATTTT.

This chain uses TRBV5-6 with TRBJ2-4; 9 nucleotides agree with TRBD2. The V gene's germline CDR1 is SGHDT and CDR2 YYEEEE. The CDR3 consists of 17 residues. V gave up 2 bases and J gave up 13 bases; unmatched junction bases: 19. The CDR3 coding sequence is TGTGCCAGCAGCTTTAGGACTCGAGCGGGGGGAATTGATGAGCAGTACTTC. Its translation: CASSFRTRAGGIDEQYF.

This clonotype was picked up a small number of times. V usage is TRBV24-1 and J usage is TRBJ2-1; possibly TRBD1 for D (6 bases). The germline CDR1 and CDR2 sequences are KGHDR and SFDVKD. V lost 3 bases to trimming and J lost 1 base, with 15 bases between them. The length of the CDR3 is 17 residues. CDR3 amino acids: CATSDPGQKVSYNEQFF. CDR3 coding DNA: TGTGCCACCAGTGATCCCGGACAGAAAGTTTCCTACAATGAGCAGTTCTTC.

The J gene is TRBJ2-5, the V gene TRBV2; 7 bases are a match to TRBD2. Germline CDR1 is SNHLY and CDR2 is FYNNEI. The junction had 11 bases not matched to a gene; V was cut back by 8 bases and J by 5 bases. This CDR3 contains 14 residues. The CDR3 loop reads CASRQRGTQETQYF. The DNA for the CDR3 is TGTGCCAGCCGCCAGCGGGGAACCCAGGAGACCCAGTACTTC. Based on the CDR3 plus reference TRBV2 and TRBJ2-5, the full variable domain is EPEVTQTPSHQVTQMGQEVILRCVPISNHLYFYWYRQILGQKVEFLVSFYNNEISEKSEIFDDQFSVERPDGSNFTLKIRSTKLEDSAMYFCASRQRGTQETQYFGPGTRLLVL.

The gene calls are TRBV21-1 and TRBJ1-2; the table's D call, TRBD1, was not checked against the DNA. TRBV21-1 is classified as a pseudogene. This CDR3 has 15 residues. The CDR3 here is CASSKACTGGSGYTF. The CDR3, as DNA: TGTGCCAGCAGCAAAGCCTGTACAGGGGGAAGTGGCTACACCTTC.

This clonotype was seen many times. The chain employs TRBV20-1 and TRBJ1-5, with D hard to call. In germline, CDR1 is DFQATT, CDR2 SNEGSKA (reference sequence). V lost 0 bases to trimming and J lost 5 bases, with 8 bases between them. CDR3 length: 13 amino acids. The CDR3 sequence: CSAREVPDQPQHF. Written as DNA, the CDR3 is TGCAGTGCTAGAGAAGTCCCCGATCAGCCCCAGCATTTT.

This clonotype was detected many times. The J gene is TRBJ1-5, the V gene TRBV20-1; 10 nucleotides align to TRBD1. The V gene's germline CDR1 is DFQATT and CDR2 SNEGSKA (reference sequence). This CDR3 comprises 13 residues. The V gene end was trimmed by 7 bases and the J gene end by 2 bases; junction bases not matched to a gene: 2. In DNA, the CDR3 is TGCAGTGTCGGGACAGGGGGCAATCAGCCCCAGCATTTT. It is translated as CSVGTGGNQPQHF.

Notes on this clonotype: Since a much larger clone is just one base distant, this may be a read error. V and J are TRBV6-5 and TRBJ2-7; 8 positions agree with TRBD1. Losses at the gene ends were 1 base for V and 3 bases for J; bases not matched to a gene: 2. Germline V CDR1 and CDR2: MNHEY, SVGAGI. This CDR3 has 14 amino acids. Here the CDR3 reads CASSYYDRGYEQYF. CDR3 coding DNA: TGTGCCAGCAGTTACTATGACAGGGGCTACGAGCAGTACTTC.

This chain joins TRBV15 and TRBJ2-3; D not certain. Per germline, CDR1 LNHNV and CDR2 YYDKDF (reference sequence). Trimming took off 5 bases at V and 6 bases at J, with 9 bases between the two ends. The CDR3 loop spans 12 amino acids. The CDR3 DNA reads as TGTGCCACCAGCCCGTCATCTGATACGCAGTATTTT. The encoded protein is CATSPSSDTQYF.

Only a few counts were recorded for this clonotype. The rearrangement joins TRBV12-3 or TRBV12-4 to TRBJ1-2; D uncertain. Between the trimmed V and J ends, which lost 3 bases and 9 bases, there was a span of 14 bases. CDR3 length: 13 residues. The chain's CDR3 is CASSFPGESSYTF. The CDR3 DNA reads TGTGCCAGCAGTTTTCCAGGCGAAAGTAGCTACACCTTC.

This clonotype was seen at least ten times. At one boundary the junction diverges from the germline segment, which might be a read error. This chain uses TRBV5-6 with TRBJ2-7, with TRBD1 identical over 7 bases. The CDR3 consists of 14 residues. The germline CDR1 and CDR2 sequences are SGHDT and YYEEEE. DNA for the CDR3: TGCGCCAGCAGCTTGGGACAGAGCTACTACGAGCAGTACTTC. Protein product: CASSLGQSYYEQYF.

The CDR3 is CASSYSKGLTTVNSPLHF. The CDR3 DNA follows: TGTGCCAGCAGTTACTCGAAGGGACTGACAACCGTAAATTCACCCCTCCACTTT. The rearrangement links TRBV6-5 to TRBJ1-6; a possible D gene is TRBD1 (5 bases). Germline CDR1 and CDR2: MNHEY and SVGAGI. V lost 0 bases and J lost 7, with 19 bases in between. The CDR3 has 18 residues.

The genes are TRBV7-2 and TRBJ2-7, with 7 bases identical to TRBD1. Germline loops: CDR1 SGHTA, CDR2 FQGNSA. This CDR3 contains 15 residues. The V gene end was trimmed by 6 bases and the J gene end by 3 bases; junction bases not matched to a gene: 11. CDR3 sequence (DNA): TGTGCCAGCAGTCCAACAGTGGGACAGTTCTACGAGCAGTACTTC. It codes for CASSPTVGQFYEQYF.